A selection of T cell receptor beta chains follows, all from one sample in a study of response to subunit inactivated influenza vaccine. TCRdb itself ran the RT-PCR reads through MiXCR, one entry per CDR3 protein. The profile shows 200,000 to 300,000 distinct CDR3 sequences, 12% of them singletons. The material was non-naive T cells sorted from PBMCs, obtained about 14 days before vaccination. These receptors were taken from a man aged 50-60 years who received an inactivated influenza vaccine. The CDR3 runs from the conserved cysteine through the conserved F or W. The order of the fields is J gene, D gene, V gene, clone size, CDR3 DNA, CDR3 protein. The D gene is left open where the match is weak. Clone size is not always given. Where it is, it says once, few, many or a class for expanded clones.

j_gene: TRBJ2-7; d_gene: TRBD1; v_gene: TRBV7-2; abundance: .; CDR3nt: TGTGCCAGCAGCGAGGACAGGGGCCGCTCCTACGAGCAGTACTTC; CDR3aa: CASSEDRGRSYEQYF
j_gene: TRBJ2-3; d_gene: TRBD2; v_gene: TRBV7-9; abundance: few; CDR3nt: TGTGCCAGCAGCCCCTCCGCTCTAGCGGATAGCACAGATACGCAGTATTTT; CDR3aa: CASSPSALADSTDTQYF
j_gene: TRBJ2-5; d_gene: .; v_gene: TRBV10-3; abundance: few; CDR3nt: TGTGCCATCAGGGAGCCGCCCCACGAGACCCAGTACTTC; CDR3aa: CAIREPPHETQYF
j_gene: TRBJ1-5; d_gene: .; v_gene: TRBV20-1; abundance: many; CDR3nt: TGCAGTGCTCCCCCGGAAGGCAATCAGCCCCAGCATTTT; CDR3aa: CSAPPEGNQPQHF
j_gene: TRBJ2-1; d_gene: .; v_gene: TRBV19; abundance: .; CDR3nt: TGTGCCAGTAGTAAATACAATGAGCAGTTCTTC; CDR3aa: CASSKYNEQFF
j_gene: TRBJ2-7; d_gene: .; v_gene: TRBV29-1; abundance: few; CDR3nt: TGCAGCGTTGGGGACTACGAGCAGTACTTC; CDR3aa: CSVGDYEQYF
j_gene: TRBJ1-1; d_gene: .; v_gene: TRBV5-4; abundance: few; CDR3nt: TGTGCCAGCAAAAAGGACACGGAAGCTTTCTTT; CDR3aa: CASKKDTEAFF
j_gene: TRBJ1-2; d_gene: .; v_gene: TRBV7-2; abundance: .; CDR3nt: TGTGCCAGCAGCCTAGATACACAAAACTATGGCTACACCTTC; CDR3aa: CASSLDTQNYGYTF
j_gene: TRBJ2-7; d_gene: .; v_gene: TRBV4-3; abundance: many; CDR3nt: TGCGCCAGCAGCCAAGACGGGACCGGGACCAAGATTTACGAGCAGTACTTC; CDR3aa: CASSQDGTGTKIYEQYF
j_gene: TRBJ2-3; d_gene: TRBD2; v_gene: TRBV5-5; abundance: .; CDR3nt: TGTGCCAGCAGCTTGCGACTAGCGGGGGGGATAACCACAGATACGCAGTATTTT; CDR3aa: CASSLRLAGGITTDTQYF
j_gene: TRBJ2-5; d_gene: .; v_gene: TRBV2; abundance: .; CDR3nt: TGTGCCAGCAGTGGGACATTCCAAGAGACCCAGTACTTC; CDR3aa: CASSGTFQETQYF
j_gene: TRBJ2-7; d_gene: .; v_gene: TRBV7-9; abundance: few; CDR3nt: TGTGCCAGCAGCTTACACCAGGGGCGCGGGAGCCCGTGGTACTTC; CDR3aa: CASSLHQGRGSPWYF
j_gene: TRBJ1-2; d_gene: .; v_gene: TRBV7-9; abundance: .; CDR3nt: TGTGCCAGCAGCTTATCGTACAGGGATGGCTACACCTTC; CDR3aa: CASSLSYRDGYTF
j_gene: TRBJ2-7; d_gene: TRBD2; v_gene: TRBV3-1; abundance: many; CDR3nt: TGTGCCAGCAGCGACCTGGGAGGGCGTGAGCAGTACTTC; CDR3aa: CASSDLGGREQYF
j_gene: TRBJ2-2; d_gene: .; v_gene: TRBV25-1; abundance: few; CDR3nt: TGTGCCAGCAGTGAAGAAGTTTTAGTGGGGGTCACCGGGGAGCTGTTTTTT; CDR3aa: CASSEEVLVGVTGELFF
j_gene: TRBJ2-7; d_gene: TRBD1; v_gene: TRBV5-4; abundance: few; CDR3nt: TGTGCCAGCAGCTTGGACAGGGGAAGGGGAGAGCAGTACTTC; CDR3aa: CASSLDRGRGEQYF
j_gene: TRBJ2-7; d_gene: TRBD2; v_gene: TRBV4-1; abundance: .; CDR3nt: TGCGCCAGCAGCCAAGAGGCCACTAGCGCCTTCTACGAGCAGTACTTC; CDR3aa: CASSQEATSAFYEQYF
j_gene: TRBJ1-5; d_gene: .; v_gene: TRBV28; abundance: few; CDR3nt: TGTGCCAGCTGCCGACAGACCAATCAGCCCCAGCATTTT; CDR3aa: CASCRQTNQPQHF
j_gene: TRBJ2-2; d_gene: .; v_gene: TRBV27; abundance: many; CDR3nt: TGTGCCAGCACCAGCACCGGGGAGCTGTTTTTT; CDR3aa: CASTSTGELFF
j_gene: TRBJ1-2; d_gene: .; v_gene: TRBV27; abundance: many; CDR3nt: TGTGCCAGCAGTTTAACCGCTAACTATGGCTACACCTTC; CDR3aa: CASSLTANYGYTF
j_gene: TRBJ2-1; d_gene: .; v_gene: TRBV11-3; abundance: .; CDR3nt: TGTGCCAGCAGCCCCTCTCCAGGGCGCTCCTACAATGAGCAGTTCTTC; CDR3aa: CASSPSPGRSYNEQFF
j_gene: TRBJ2-7; d_gene: .; v_gene: TRBV7-2; abundance: many; CDR3nt: TGTGCCAGCAGCGAAGCCCATGACACCTCCTACGAGCAGTACTTC; CDR3aa: CASSEAHDTSYEQYF
j_gene: TRBJ1-1; d_gene: .; v_gene: TRBV29-1; abundance: .; CDR3nt: TGCAGCGCAGAGGGGGGGTCGGCTGAAGCTTTCTTT; CDR3aa: CSAEGGSAEAFF
j_gene: TRBJ2-1; d_gene: TRBD1; v_gene: TRBV7-3; abundance: .; CDR3nt: TGTGCCAGCAGCTTACAAGGACAGGGGGTCAATGAGCAGTTCTTC; CDR3aa: CASSLQGQGVNEQFF
j_gene: TRBJ2-7; d_gene: .; v_gene: TRBV7-2; abundance: many; CDR3nt: TGTGCCAGCAGCCCAAGTAGGTGGGAGCAGTACTTC; CDR3aa: CASSPSRWEQYF
j_gene: TRBJ2-6; d_gene: TRBD2; v_gene: TRBV20-1; abundance: .; CDR3nt: TGCAGTGCTAGAGGGGCTCCCAGGACTAGCGGGGTGATGACCTCTGGGGCCAACGTCCTGACTTTC; CDR3aa: CSARGAPRTSGVMTSGANVLTF
j_gene: TRBJ2-1; d_gene: TRBD2; v_gene: TRBV4-2; abundance: .; CDR3nt: TGTGCCAGCTCTGAGGGTGCGGGAGGGCCGTTGAATGAGCAGTTCTTC; CDR3aa: CASSEGAGGPLNEQFF
j_gene: TRBJ2-5; d_gene: TRBD2; v_gene: TRBV7-8; abundance: many; CDR3nt: TGTGCCAGCAGCACCCCCCCGGGACTACGGCAAGAGACCCAGTACTTC; CDR3aa: CASSTPPGLRQETQYF
j_gene: TRBJ1-5; d_gene: .; v_gene: TRBV2; abundance: few; CDR3nt: TGTGCCAGCAGGCCGACGGCCTCCATCGGGCCCCAGCATTTT; CDR3aa: CASRPTASIGPQHF
j_gene: TRBJ1-5; d_gene: .; v_gene: TRBV18; abundance: .; CDR3nt: TGTGCCAGCTCCCAAGGAGGGGACTCTTCCCCCCAGCATTTT; CDR3aa: CASSQGGDSSPQHF
j_gene: TRBJ2-5; d_gene: TRBD2; v_gene: TRBV20-1; abundance: few; CDR3nt: TGCAGTGCTCCCTCGGGGGGTCAAGAGACCCAGTACTTC; CDR3aa: CSAPSGGQETQYF
j_gene: TRBJ1-6; d_gene: TRBD1; v_gene: TRBV5-4; abundance: .; CDR3nt: TGTGCCAGCAGCTTGGGGACAGGGGAAGGCTCACCCCTCCACTTT; CDR3aa: CASSLGTGEGSPLHF
j_gene: TRBJ2-1; d_gene: .; v_gene: TRBV5-1; abundance: few; CDR3nt: TGCGCCAGCAGCATCCAGGGACAAGCTTACAATGAGCAGTTCTTC; CDR3aa: CASSIQGQAYNEQFF
j_gene: TRBJ1-2; d_gene: TRBD1; v_gene: TRBV24-1; abundance: .; CDR3nt: TGTGCCACCAGTGACCCTGCAGGGGGTCAAGATGGCTACACCTTC; CDR3aa: CATSDPAGGQDGYTF
j_gene: TRBJ2-4; d_gene: .; v_gene: TRBV4-3; abundance: many; CDR3nt: TGCGCCAGCAGGCAGGAGTACCCTCAGTACTTC; CDR3aa: CASRQEYPQYF
j_gene: TRBJ1-4; d_gene: TRBD1; v_gene: TRBV6-1; abundance: few; CDR3nt: TGTGCCAGCAGTATGGGACAGGGAAATGAAAAACTGTTTTTT; CDR3aa: CASSMGQGNEKLFF
j_gene: TRBJ1-1; d_gene: TRBD1; v_gene: TRBV7-2; abundance: .; CDR3nt: TGTGCCAGCAGCGCCTCAGGGGGACGGACTGAAGCTTTCTTT; CDR3aa: CASSASGGRTEAFF
j_gene: TRBJ1-5; d_gene: .; v_gene: TRBV12-3/TRBV12-4; abundance: few; CDR3nt: TGTGCCAGCAAAGGGACACATAGCAATCAGCCCCAGCATTTT; CDR3aa: CASKGTHSNQPQHF
j_gene: TRBJ2-7; d_gene: .; v_gene: TRBV5-1; abundance: many; CDR3nt: TGCGCCAGCAGCTGGGGGGATCAACTCCCCGAGCAGTACTTC; CDR3aa: CASSWGDQLPEQYF
j_gene: TRBJ2-1; d_gene: TRBD2; v_gene: TRBV6-1; abundance: .; CDR3nt: TGTGCCAGCAGAAAGCTCGGACTAGCGGGGGGCTACAATGAGCAGTTCTTC; CDR3aa: CASRKLGLAGGYNEQFF
j_gene: TRBJ1-5; d_gene: .; v_gene: TRBV12-3/TRBV12-4; abundance: .; CDR3nt: TGTGCCAGCAGTGGCCCCGCGGGGGGGGGTCAGCCCCAGCATTTT; CDR3aa: CASSGPAGGGQPQHF